Each of the 13 T cell receptor beta chains below was sequenced from the same sample in a study of PD-L1 blockade in urothelial cancer. Profiling relied on immunoSEQ multiplex PCR, and the TCRdb table lists in-frame clones only, not all of them. The data show approximately 48,000 clones, about 90% seen once. Material: PBMCs, obtained around atezolizumab (anti-PD-L1) treatment. These receptors all stem from a man in his fifties or sixties with urothelial cancer.

This sequence joins TRBV18 and TRBJ1-2, with 9 bases identical to TRBD1. The CDR3 is made up of 15 amino acids. Unmatched junction bases numbered 6, after V lost 0 bases and J lost 7 bases. The V gene's germline CDR1 is KGHSH and CDR2 LQKENI. The CDR3 DNA is TGTGCCAGCTCACCACCATGGACAGGGGAGGTTGGCTACACCTTC. Its translation is CASSPPWTGEVGYTF.

A single count supports this clone. CDR3 in DNA: TGCACCAGCAGGACTAGCCGCGGGGGGACCCAGTACTTC. It yields the protein CTSRTSRGGTQYF. The chain recombines TRBV1 with TRBJ2-5; the table's TRBD2 call for D was not verified on the DNA. TRBV1 is classified as a pseudogene. This CDR3 region has 13 residues.

This CDR3 reads CASSSRGYEQYF. DNA of the CDR3: TGTGCCAGCAGCTCAAGGGGTTACGAGCAGTACTTC. The chain recombines TRBV5-4 with TRBJ2-7; D may be TRBD1 (5 bases). This CDR3 is built from 12 residues. Per germline, CDR1 SGHNT and CDR2 YYREEE (reference sequence). Trimming took off 3 bases at V and 4 bases at J, with 8 bases between the two ends.

J is TRBJ1-5 and V is TRBV23-1, with D unclear. Being an ORF, TRBV23-1 has a function that is uncertain. The ends were cut back, 7 bases at V and 6 bases at J, with 19 bases in the middle. The CDR3 has 15 residues. The CDR3 DNA reads as TGCGCCAGCACCCCGGGGAGGGTATCTCGTCAGCCCCAGCATTTT. Its translation: CASTPGRVSRQPQHF.

This chain uses TRBV5-1 with TRBJ2-7; 8 bases fit TRBD2. CDR1 is SGHRS, CDR2 YFSETQ, per germline. The V segment lost 0 bases and the J segment 2 bases; nucleotides outside the gene matches: 4. The CDR3 contains 15 residues. The CDR3 reads CASSLGSGGPYEQYF. The CDR3 DNA reads as TGCGCCAGCAGCTTGGGGAGCGGGGGCCCCTACGAGCAGTACTTC.

The chain links TRBV29-1 to TRBJ2-1; 9 bases agree with TRBD2. The CDR3 has 14 residues. The J segment lost 5 bases and the V segment lost 2 bases, leaving 4 bases of the junction unmatched. Germline lookup yields CDR1 SQVTM and CDR2 ANQGSEA. This CDR3 reads CSVEMTSGDNEQFF. CDR3 coding DNA: TGCAGCGTTGAAATGACTAGCGGTGACAATGAGCAGTTCTTC.

This sequence joins TRBV7-9 and TRBJ2-7; D gene unclear. The CDR3 has 16 residues. Germline V gene data show CDR1 as SEHNR and CDR2 as FQNEAQ (reference sequence). The V and J ends lost 1 base and 5 bases respectively, with 18 bases between them. CDR3 loop: CASSLGLPSGSHEQYF. The CDR3 DNA follows: TGTGCCAGCAGCTTAGGACTCCCCTCCGGTAGCCACGAGCAGTACTTC. The variable domain in full, with the rest retrieved from reference TRBV7-9 and TRBJ2-7, is DTGVSQNPRHKITKRGQNVTFRCDPISEHNRLYWYRQTLGQGPEFLTYFQNEAQLEKSRLLSDRFSAERPKGSFSTLEIQRTEQGDSAMYLCASSLGLPSGSHEQYFGPGTRLTVT.

J is TRBJ2-2 and V is TRBV28; D uncertain. The CDR3 has 12 amino acids. Germline lookup yields CDR1 MDHEN and CDR2 SYDVKM. With 6 bases removed from V and 6 bases from J, the gap between germline ends came to 8 bases. CDR3 protein: CASRAPSGELFF. The CDR3 DNA reads TGTGCCAGCAGGGCCCCTTCCGGGGAGCTGTTTTTT.

The count of this clone is one. The chain carries TRBV19 and TRBJ1-1; possible D gene TRBD1, 6 bases. The CDR3 extends over 20 amino acids. Germline CDR1 and CDR2: LNHDA and SQIVND (reference sequence). With 4 bases removed from V and 4 bases from J, the gap between germline ends came to 31 bases. The CDR3 DNA follows: TGTGCCAGTAGTACCACCCGGGGAGGGGGGCCAACGACTAGGGGCACTGAAGCTTTCTTT. Its protein is CASSTTRGGGPTTRGTEAFF. The full variable domain, completed using reference TRBV19 and TRBJ1-1, is DGGITQSPKYLFRKEGQNVTLSCEQNLNHDAMYWYRQDPGQGLRLIYYSQIVNDFQKGDIAEGYSVSREKKESFPLTVTSAQKNPTAFYLCASSTTRGGGPTTRGTEAFFGQGTRLTVV.

This rearrangement joins TRBV7-9 to TRBJ1-1; possible D gene TRBD1, 6 bases. The germline V gene encodes CDR1 SEHNR and CDR2 FQNEAQ (reference sequence). The CDR3 totals 13 residues. Trimming took 5 bases from V and 4 from J, leaving 11 bases between them. CDR3 bases: TGTGCCAGCAGCAAAGAAGGGGGCACTGAAGCTTTCTTT. It yields the protein CASSKEGGTEAFF.

The chain carries TRBV7-2 and TRBJ2-7; tentative D call: TRBD2 (5 bases). CDR3 length: 14 residues. Germline V gene sequence: CDR1 SGHTA, CDR2 FQGNSA. With 5 bases removed from V and 2 bases from J, the gap between germline ends came to 13 bases. Written as DNA, the CDR3 is TGTGCCAGCAGCCCCTATCAGAGGGCCTACGAGCAGTACTTC. Translation: CASSPYQRAYEQYF.

V usage is TRBV5-1 and J usage is TRBJ2-5; 7 nucleotides match TRBD2. V gave up 0 bases and J gave up 1 base; unmatched junction bases: 6. Germline values: CDR1 SGHRS, CDR2 YFSETQ. The CDR3 covers 16 residues. CDR3 DNA sequence: TGCGCCAGCAGCTTGGTACCTAGCGGAGGCCAAGAGACCCAGTACTTC. It specifies CASSLVPSGGQETQYF.

This chain connects TRBV9 to TRBJ2-3, with 7 bases matching TRBD2. This CDR3 comprises 13 residues. V lost 2 bases to trimming and J lost 4 bases; unmatched junction nucleotides: 1. Looked up from germline, CDR1 is SGDLS and CDR2 is YYNGEE. The CDR3 here is CASSVGGPDTQYF. In DNA form, the CDR3 reads TGTGCCAGCAGCGTGGGAGGGCCAGATACGCAGTATTTT.